The T cell receptor beta chain under discussion was sequenced for a study of technical replicates of blood from four donors. This clone was recorded only once. Only in-frame clones appear in the TCRdb table, and some are missing; sequencing was by immunoSEQ multiplex PCR. Counted here are about 70,000 clones, about 94% occurring once; the ten biggest clones make up approximately 0.4%. In germline, CDR1 is SQVTM, CDR2 ANQGSEA. The CDR3 sequence is 12 residues long. V lost 6 bases and J 3 bases, leaving 12 bases between the germline ends. The sequenced sample was T cells isolated from PBMCs. The rearrangement links TRBV29-1 to TRBJ2-7, with D maybe TRBD2 (6 bases). This clonotype was obtained from a human donor in good health. Here the CDR3 reads CSVGLLGYEQYF. The CDR3 bases are TGCAGCGTGGGACTCTTGGGCTACGAGCAGTACTTC.